This is a list of T cell receptor beta chains from one sample in a study of blood T cell repertoires in COVID-19. Assay: immunoSEQ multiplex PCR; the TCRdb copy retains only in-frame clones and omits some. The sample has more than 200,000 clones, 88% seen once. The specimen was peripheral blood. These receptors all stem from a man aged 70 or older with acute or convalescent COVID-19. CDR3s include the opening cysteine and the closing phenylalanine or tryptophan. The order of the fields is clone size, D gene, V gene, CDR3 length, J gene, CDR3 DNA, CDR3 protein. The D gene is left open where the match is weak. A clone size is listed for some rows: how often the clone was seen (once, few, many), or a class if it is expanded.

>NA|NA|TRBV11-2|15|TRBJ2-5
TGTGCCAGCAGCTTAGCCGGGAACCAACAAGAGACCCAGTACTTC
CASSLAGNQQETQYF
>NA|NA|TRBV11-2|15|TRBJ1-6
TGTGCCAGCAGCTTAGACGCGGATGGGAGGTCACCCCTCCACTTT
CASSLDADGRSPLHF
>once|NA|TRBV5-1|14|TRBJ2-7
TGCGCCAGCAGCTTGGATATCGGTACCTACGAGCAGTACTTC
CASSLDIGTYEQYF
>NA|TRBD2|TRBV28|14|TRBJ2-1
TGTGCCAGCACCCGGGCGGGAGCAGTGCCTGAGCAGTTCTTC
CASTRAGAVPEQFF
>NA|TRBD1|TRBV5-5|16|TRBJ2-2
TGTGCCAGCAGCACGGCCGGGACAGGGGGCACCGGGGAGCTGTTTTTT
CASSTAGTGGTGELFF
>NA|TRBD2|TRBV5-1|15|TRBJ2-1
TGCGCCAGCACCACGACTAGCGGTCCTTACAATGAGCAGTTCTTC
CASTTTSGPYNEQFF
>NA|TRBD1|TRBV19|16|TRBJ1-2
TGTGCCAGTAGTATATACCTCGCGACAGGGAGGAATGGCTACACCTTC
CASSIYLATGRNGYTF
>NA|NA|TRBV6-5|13|TRBJ1-2
TGTGCCAGCACATATGGAGGGTCATATGGCTACACCTTC
CASTYGGSYGYTF
>NA|NA|TRBV4-1|14|TRBJ1-2
TGCGCCAGCAGCTCAAACAGGGTGGGCTATGGCTACACCTTC
CASSSNRVGYGYTF
>NA|TRBD2|TRBV7-2|15|TRBJ2-1
TGTGCCAGCAGTTTAACTAGCGGGAGTATAGGTGAGCAGTTCTTC
CASSLTSGSIGEQFF
>NA|NA|TRBV9|13|TRBJ2-7
TGTGCCAGCAGCGTATCCTCGGGCTACGAGCAGTACTTC
CASSVSSGYEQYF
>NA|NA|TRBV3-1/TRBV3-2|14|TRBJ2-2
TGTGCCAGCAGCCACCATAGCGGCACCGGGGAGCTGTTTTTT
CASSHHSGTGELFF
>NA|TRBD1|TRBV5-8|15|TRBJ1-1
TGTGCCAGCAGCTTAGAGAACAGGGGGAACACTGAAGCTTTCTTT
CASSLENRGNTEAFF
>NA|TRBD2|TRBV2|19|TRBJ2-3
TGTGCCAGCAGCGCCCTACCCGCTAGCGGGAGCCTTCCCACAGATACGCAGTATTTT
CASSALPASGSLPTDTQYF
>NA|NA|TRBV4-1|18|TRBJ2-4
TGCGCCAGCAGCCAACAGGGTGTGGGTGCAGGGGCCAAAAACATTCAGTACTTC
CASSQQGVGAGAKNIQYF
>NA|NA|TRBV7-3|15|TRBJ2-1
TGTGCCAGCAGCTTAGTGGCTGGGGGGAACAATGAGCAGTTCTTC
CASSLVAGGNNEQFF
>NA|NA|TRBV5-1|15|TRBJ2-2
TGCGCCAGTGGGGACCCTACAGGGATCGGCGGGGAGCTGTTTTTT
CASGDPTGIGGELFF
>NA|NA|TRBV18|14|TRBJ2-7
TGTGCCAGCTCACCACGGTCTAAACCCTACGAGCAGTACTTC
CASSPRSKPYEQYF
>NA|TRBD1|TRBV9|15|TRBJ1-2
TGTGCCAGCAGCCCCCGGACAGGGACGGCCTATGGCTACACCTTC
CASSPRTGTAYGYTF
>NA|TRBD2|TRBV6-5|14|TRBJ2-7
TGTGCCAGCAGTTACGCGGGAGGGCCATTTGAGCAGTACTTC
CASSYAGGPFEQYF
>once|TRBD1|TRBV6-5|14|TRBJ1-1
TGTGCCAGCAGTTACGAACAGGGGGAATCTGAAGCTTTCTTT
CASSYEQGESEAFF
>NA|TRBD1|TRBV19|15|TRBJ1-5
TGTGCCAGTAGTATCGGACAGGGAGGCAATCAGCCCCAGCATTTT
CASSIGQGGNQPQHF
>NA|NA|TRBV19|12|TRBJ1-5
TGTGCCAGTAGTATCCTTTTTCAGCCCCAGCATTTT
CASSILFQPQHF
>NA|TRBD2|TRBV6-2/TRBV6-3|19|TRBJ2-5
TGTGCCAGCAGTTATACCGGGACTAGCGGGAATCGAGTCGGTGAGACCCAGTACTTC
CASSYTGTSGNRVGETQYF
>NA|TRBD2|TRBV29-1|20|TRBJ2-3
TGCAGCGTTGAATCTTGGACTAGCGGGAGGGCGAAGAGTGGCACAGATACGCAGTATTTT
CSVESWTSGRAKSGTDTQYF
>NA|TRBD1|TRBV28|20|TRBJ2-7
TGTGCCAGCAGCCGACCCCCTAAATTTAATCGGGACAGGGGATCCCACGAGCAGTACTTC
CASSRPPKFNRDRGSHEQYF
>once|NA|TRBV15|12|TRBJ2-4
TGTGCCACCAGCAATGGTGGAGACATTCAGTACTTC
CATSNGGDIQYF
>NA|TRBD1|TRBV9|15|TRBJ1-1
TGTGCCAGCAGCGTTTCGACAGGGGGGAACACTGAAGCTTTCTTT
CASSVSTGGNTEAFF
>NA|TRBD1|TRBV2|13|TRBJ2-7
TGTGCCAGCAGTGGGACAGGGACGTCCGAGCAGTACTTC
CASSGTGTSEQYF
>few|TRBD1|TRBV28|15|TRBJ2-7
TGTGCCAGCAGTCACCCCGGGACAGGGGGTGGCGAGCAGTACTTC
CASSHPGTGGGEQYF
>few|TRBD2|TRBV5-8|17|TRBJ2-1
TGTGCCAGCAGCTTGTCAGTACTAGCGGGACCGAGGGATGAGCAGTTCTTC
CASSLSVLAGPRDEQFF
>NA|TRBD1|TRBV25-1|11|TRBJ1-2
TGTGCCAGCAGAGGGGGCCCTGGCTACACCTTC
CASRGGPGYTF
>NA|NA|TRBV19|15|TRBJ2-2
TGTGCCTCCACGGATGGAGGAGGGTACACCGGGGAGCTGTTTTTT
CASTDGGGYTGELFF
>NA|NA|TRBV5-4|15|TRBJ1-1
TGTGCCCCTGGGAAACCGGGACAACAGAACACTGAAGCTTTCTTT
CAPGKPGQQNTEAFF
>NA|TRBD2|TRBV7-2|15|TRBJ2-3
TGTGCCAGCAGTCTAAGCGGGAGTTACGCAGATACGCAGTATTTT
CASSLSGSYADTQYF
>NA|TRBD2|TRBV7-2|15|TRBJ2-3
TGTGCCAGCAGCTTAGTCCGGGGGGGGTGGGATACGCAGTATTTT
CASSLVRGGWDTQYF
>NA|NA|TRBV29-1|11|TRBJ1-2
TGCAGCGTTTTTGGGGAGAATGGCTACACCTTC
CSVFGENGYTF
>NA|NA|TRBV7-9|15|TRBJ2-2
TGTGCCAGCAGCTTAGACGCAGGGAACACCGGGGAGCTGTTTTTT
CASSLDAGNTGELFF
>NA|TRBD1|TRBV29-1|13|TRBJ1-1
TGCAGCGTCCACGGACAGGGAGGGGGAGAAGCTTTCTTT
CSVHGQGGGEAFF
>NA|TRBD2|TRBV10-3|14|TRBJ2-1
TGTGCCATCTCTCTCCTAGCGGGAGATAATGAGCAGTTCTTC
CAISLLAGDNEQFF
>NA|NA|TRBV7-2|14|TRBJ2-7
TGTGCCAGCAGCTTAGAAGCCGCAAACTACGAGCAGTACTTC
CASSLEAANYEQYF
>NA|NA|TRBV28|13|TRBJ1-1
TGTGCCAGCAGAAACAGGCGGAACACTGAAGCTTTCTTT
CASRNRRNTEAFF
>NA|TRBD1|TRBV18|18|TRBJ2-7
TGTGCCAGCTCACCCGATTGGGGTAGGGGGCAGCGCTCCTACGAGCAGTACTTC
CASSPDWGRGQRSYEQYF
>NA|NA|TRBV19|11|TRBJ1-2
TGTGCCAGTAGGACAGTTGATGGCTACACCTTC
CASRTVDGYTF
>NA|TRBD2|TRBV28|15|TRBJ2-7
TGTGCCAGCAGTGGACCGGGACTAGAAAGAGGCGAGCAGTACTTC
CASSGPGLERGEQYF
>NA|NA|TRBV5-1|15|TRBJ1-2
TGCGCCAGCAGCTTGCCCGGAGACCAAAACTATGGCTACACCTTC
CASSLPGDQNYGYTF
>once|TRBD1|TRBV6-5|13|TRBJ1-1
TGTGCCAGCATCCTAGGACAGGGCCTCTCAGCTTTCTTT
CASILGQGLSAFF
>NA|NA|TRBV18|12|TRBJ2-1
TGTGCCAGCTCATCTTCAGGGAATGAGCAGTTCTTC
CASSSSGNEQFF
>NA|TRBD1|TRBV27|14|TRBJ2-5
TGTGCCAGCAGCCACCGGACAGGGGGAGAGACCCAGTACTTC
CASSHRTGGETQYF
>NA|NA|TRBV5-1|14|TRBJ2-1
TGCGCCAGCAGCAACCCCAGCGGATACAATGAGCAGTTCTTC
CASSNPSGYNEQFF
>NA|NA|TRBV7-2|14|TRBJ1-1
TGTGCCAGCAAACGTCTCAGGGAGAACACTGAAGCTTTCTTT
CASKRLRENTEAFF